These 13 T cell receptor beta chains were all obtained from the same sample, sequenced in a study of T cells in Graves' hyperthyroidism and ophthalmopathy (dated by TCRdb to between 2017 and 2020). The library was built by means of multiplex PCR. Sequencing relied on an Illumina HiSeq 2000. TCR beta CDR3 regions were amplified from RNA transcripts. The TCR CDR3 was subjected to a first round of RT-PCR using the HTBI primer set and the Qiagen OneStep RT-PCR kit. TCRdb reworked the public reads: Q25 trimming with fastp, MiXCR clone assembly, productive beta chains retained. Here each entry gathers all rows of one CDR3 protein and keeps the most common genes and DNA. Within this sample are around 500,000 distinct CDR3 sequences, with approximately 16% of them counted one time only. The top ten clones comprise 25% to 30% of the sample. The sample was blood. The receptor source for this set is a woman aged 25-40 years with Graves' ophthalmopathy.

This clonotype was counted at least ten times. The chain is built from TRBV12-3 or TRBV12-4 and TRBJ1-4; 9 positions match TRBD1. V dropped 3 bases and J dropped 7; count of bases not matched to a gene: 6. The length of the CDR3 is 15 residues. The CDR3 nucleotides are TGTGCCAGCAGTTTTACAGGGGGCAGCGGTGAAAAACTGTTTTTT. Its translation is CASSFTGGSGEKLFF.

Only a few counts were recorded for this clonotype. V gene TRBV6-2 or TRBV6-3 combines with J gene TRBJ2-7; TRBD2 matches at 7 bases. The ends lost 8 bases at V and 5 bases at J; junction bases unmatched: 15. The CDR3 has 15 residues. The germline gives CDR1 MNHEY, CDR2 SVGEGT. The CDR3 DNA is TGTGCCAGCCGATCACCCCGCGGGAGAGCACACGAGCAGTACTTC. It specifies CASRSPRGRAHEQYF.

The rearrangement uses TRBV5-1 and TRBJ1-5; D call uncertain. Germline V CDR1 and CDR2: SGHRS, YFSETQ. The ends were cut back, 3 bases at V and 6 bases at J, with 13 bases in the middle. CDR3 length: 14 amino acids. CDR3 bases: TGCGCCAGCAGCTCTGCAGGAGTACGTCAGCCCCAGCATTTT. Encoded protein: CASSSAGVRQPQHF.

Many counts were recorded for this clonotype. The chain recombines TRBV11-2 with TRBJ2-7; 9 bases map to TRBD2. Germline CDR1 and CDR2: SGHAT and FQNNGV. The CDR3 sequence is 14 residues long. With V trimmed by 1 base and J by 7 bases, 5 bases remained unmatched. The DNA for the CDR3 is TGTGCCAGCAGCTTAGTAGCGGGAGCGGGAGAGCAGTACTTC. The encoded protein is CASSLVAGAGEQYF.

CDR3 bases: TGCGCCAGCAGCCAAGATCGGATCATTCAGTACTTC. This codes for CASSQDRIIQYF. The chain combines TRBV4-1 with TRBJ2-4; D gene unclear. The V end was cut by 0 bases, the J end by 9 bases, with 6 bases between. CDR3 length equals 12 residues. Germline V gene lookup returns CDR1 MGHRA and CDR2 YSYEKL.

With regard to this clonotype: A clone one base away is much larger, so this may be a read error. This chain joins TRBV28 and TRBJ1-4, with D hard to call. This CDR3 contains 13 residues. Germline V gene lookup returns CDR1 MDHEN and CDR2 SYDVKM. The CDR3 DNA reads TGTACCAGCAGTGGCAGACAAAATGAAAAACTGTTTTTT. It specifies CTSSGRQNEKLFF.

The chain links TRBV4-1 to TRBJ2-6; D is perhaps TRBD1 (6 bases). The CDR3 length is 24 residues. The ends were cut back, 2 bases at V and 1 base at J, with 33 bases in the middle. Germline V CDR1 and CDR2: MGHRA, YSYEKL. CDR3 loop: CASSQNQLGVRPTGRVSGANVLTF. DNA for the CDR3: TGCGCCAGCAGCCAAAACCAATTAGGTGTTCGTCCGACAGGTAGGGTTTCTGGGGCCAACGTCCTGACTTTC.

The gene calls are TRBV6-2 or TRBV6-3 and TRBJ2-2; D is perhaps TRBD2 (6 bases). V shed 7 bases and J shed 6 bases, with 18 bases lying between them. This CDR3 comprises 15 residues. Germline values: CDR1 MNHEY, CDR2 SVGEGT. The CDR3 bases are TGTGCCAGCACCTCCACCGGAGGGGTGGCCGGGGAGCTGTTTTTT. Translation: CASTSTGGVAGELFF.

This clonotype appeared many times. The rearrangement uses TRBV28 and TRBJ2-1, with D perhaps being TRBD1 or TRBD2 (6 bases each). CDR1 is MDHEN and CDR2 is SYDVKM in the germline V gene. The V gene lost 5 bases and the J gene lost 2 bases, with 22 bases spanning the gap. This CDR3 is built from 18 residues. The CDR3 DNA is TGTGCCAGCAGTGCGCAAGGGGGACTCTCAGGCCCCTACAATGAGCAGTTCTTC. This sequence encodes CASSAQGGLSGPYNEQFF.

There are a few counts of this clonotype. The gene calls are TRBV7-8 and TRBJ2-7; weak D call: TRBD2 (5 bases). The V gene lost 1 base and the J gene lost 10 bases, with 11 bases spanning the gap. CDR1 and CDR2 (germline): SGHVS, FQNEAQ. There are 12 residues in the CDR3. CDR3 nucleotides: TGTGCCAGCAGCTTAGGGAGCGGCGATCAGTACTTC. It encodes CASSLGSGDQYF. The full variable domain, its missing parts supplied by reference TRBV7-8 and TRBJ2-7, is GAGVSQSPRYKVAKRGQDVALRCDPISGHVSLFWYQQALGQGPEFLTYFQNEAQLDKSGLPSDRFFAERPEGSVSTLKIQRTQQEDSAVYLCASSLGSGDQYFGPGTRLTVT.

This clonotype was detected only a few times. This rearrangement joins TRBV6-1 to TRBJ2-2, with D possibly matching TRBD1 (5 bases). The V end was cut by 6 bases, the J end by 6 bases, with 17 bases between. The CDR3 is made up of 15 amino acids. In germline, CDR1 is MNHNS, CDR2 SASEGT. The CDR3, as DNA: TGTGCCAGCAGAGGGCAGGGTAAACGGTCCGGGGAGCTGTTTTTT. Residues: CASRGQGKRSGELFF.

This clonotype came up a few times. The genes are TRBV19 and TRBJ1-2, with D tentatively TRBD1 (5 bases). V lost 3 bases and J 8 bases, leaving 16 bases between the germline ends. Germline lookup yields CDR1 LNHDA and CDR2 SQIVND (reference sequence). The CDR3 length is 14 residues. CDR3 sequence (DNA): TGTGCCAGTAGTATCGACCCAGGATCAGGGGGCTACACCTTC. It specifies CASSIDPGSGGYTF.

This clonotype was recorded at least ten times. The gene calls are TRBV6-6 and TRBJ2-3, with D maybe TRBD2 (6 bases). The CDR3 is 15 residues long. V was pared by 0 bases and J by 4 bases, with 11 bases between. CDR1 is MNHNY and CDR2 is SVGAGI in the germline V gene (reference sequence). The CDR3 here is CASSYSVGGADTQYF. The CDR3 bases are TGTGCCAGCAGTTACTCGGTGGGGGGTGCAGATACGCAGTATTTT.